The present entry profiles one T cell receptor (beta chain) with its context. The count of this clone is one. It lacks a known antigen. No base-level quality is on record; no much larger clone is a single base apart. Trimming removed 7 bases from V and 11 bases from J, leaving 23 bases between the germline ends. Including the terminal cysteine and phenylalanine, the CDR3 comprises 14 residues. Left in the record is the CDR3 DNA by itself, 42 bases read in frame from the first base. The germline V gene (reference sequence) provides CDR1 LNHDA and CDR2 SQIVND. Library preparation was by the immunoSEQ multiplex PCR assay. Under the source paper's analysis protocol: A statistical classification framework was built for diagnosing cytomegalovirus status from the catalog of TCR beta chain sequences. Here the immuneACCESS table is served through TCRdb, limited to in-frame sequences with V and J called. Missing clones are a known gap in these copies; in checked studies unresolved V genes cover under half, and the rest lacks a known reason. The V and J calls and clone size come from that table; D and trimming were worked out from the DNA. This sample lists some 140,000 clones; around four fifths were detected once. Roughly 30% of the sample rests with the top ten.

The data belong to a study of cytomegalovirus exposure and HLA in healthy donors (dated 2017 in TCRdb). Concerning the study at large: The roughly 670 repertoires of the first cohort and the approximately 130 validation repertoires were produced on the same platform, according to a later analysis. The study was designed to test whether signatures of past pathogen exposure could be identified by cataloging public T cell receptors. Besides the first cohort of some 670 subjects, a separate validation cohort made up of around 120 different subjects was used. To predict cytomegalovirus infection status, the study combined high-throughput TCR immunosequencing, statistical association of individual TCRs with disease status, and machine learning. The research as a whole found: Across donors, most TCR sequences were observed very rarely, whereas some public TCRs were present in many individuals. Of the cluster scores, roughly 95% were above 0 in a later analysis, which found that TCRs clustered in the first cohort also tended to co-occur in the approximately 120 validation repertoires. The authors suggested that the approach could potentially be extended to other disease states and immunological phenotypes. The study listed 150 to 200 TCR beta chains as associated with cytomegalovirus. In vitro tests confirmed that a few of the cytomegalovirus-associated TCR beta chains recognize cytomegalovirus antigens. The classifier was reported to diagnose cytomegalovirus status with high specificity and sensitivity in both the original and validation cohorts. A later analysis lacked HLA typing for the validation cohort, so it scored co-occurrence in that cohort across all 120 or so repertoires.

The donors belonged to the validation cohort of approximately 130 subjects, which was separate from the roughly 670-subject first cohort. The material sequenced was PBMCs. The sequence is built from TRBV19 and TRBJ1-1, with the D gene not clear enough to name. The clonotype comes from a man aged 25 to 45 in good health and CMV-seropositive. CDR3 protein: CASTRLGEGTRAFF. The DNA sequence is TGTGCCAGTACCCGACTGGGAGAGGGTACGCGGGCTTTCTTT.